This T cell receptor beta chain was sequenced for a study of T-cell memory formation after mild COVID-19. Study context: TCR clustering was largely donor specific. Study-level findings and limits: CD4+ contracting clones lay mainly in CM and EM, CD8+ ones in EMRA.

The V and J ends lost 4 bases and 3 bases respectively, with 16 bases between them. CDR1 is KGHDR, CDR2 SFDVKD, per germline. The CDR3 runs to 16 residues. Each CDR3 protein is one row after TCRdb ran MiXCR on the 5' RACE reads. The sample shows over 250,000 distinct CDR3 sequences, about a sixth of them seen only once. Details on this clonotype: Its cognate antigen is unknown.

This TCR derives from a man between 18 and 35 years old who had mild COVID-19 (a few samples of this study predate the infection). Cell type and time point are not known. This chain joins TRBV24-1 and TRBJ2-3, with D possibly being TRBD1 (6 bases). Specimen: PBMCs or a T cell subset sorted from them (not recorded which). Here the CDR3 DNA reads TGTGCCACCAGTGAGGGGACACACCTGGGGACAGATACGCAGTATTTT. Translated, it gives CATSEGTHLGTDTQYF.